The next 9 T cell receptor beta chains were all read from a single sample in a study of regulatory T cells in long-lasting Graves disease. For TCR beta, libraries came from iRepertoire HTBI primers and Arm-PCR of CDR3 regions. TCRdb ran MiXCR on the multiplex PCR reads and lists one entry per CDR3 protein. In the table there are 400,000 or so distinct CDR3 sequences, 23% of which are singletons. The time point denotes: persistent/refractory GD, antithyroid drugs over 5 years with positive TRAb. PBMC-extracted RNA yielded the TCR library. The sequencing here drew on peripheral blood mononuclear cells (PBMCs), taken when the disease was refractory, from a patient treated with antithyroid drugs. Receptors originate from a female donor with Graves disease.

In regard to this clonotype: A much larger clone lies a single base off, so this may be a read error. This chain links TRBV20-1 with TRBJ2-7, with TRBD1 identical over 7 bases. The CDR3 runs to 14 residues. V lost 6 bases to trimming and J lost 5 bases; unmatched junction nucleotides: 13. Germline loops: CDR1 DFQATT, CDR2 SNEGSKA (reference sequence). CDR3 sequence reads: CSAYILDRDDEQYF. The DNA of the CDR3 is TGCAGTGCGTACATCTTAGACAGGGACGACGAGCAGTACTTC.

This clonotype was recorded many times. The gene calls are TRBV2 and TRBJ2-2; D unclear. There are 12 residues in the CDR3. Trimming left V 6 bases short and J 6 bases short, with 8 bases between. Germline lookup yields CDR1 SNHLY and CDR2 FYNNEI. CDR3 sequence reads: CASRTWAGELFF. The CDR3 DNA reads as TGTGCCAGCAGGACTTGGGCCGGGGAGCTGTTTTTT.

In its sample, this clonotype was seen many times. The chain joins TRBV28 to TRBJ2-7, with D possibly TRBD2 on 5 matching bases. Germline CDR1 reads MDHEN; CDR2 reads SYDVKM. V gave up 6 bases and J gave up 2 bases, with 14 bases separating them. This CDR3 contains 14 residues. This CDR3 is CASSRTVTTYEQYF. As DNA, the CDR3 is TGTGCCAGCAGCCGGACTGTTACTACCTACGAGCAGTACTTC.

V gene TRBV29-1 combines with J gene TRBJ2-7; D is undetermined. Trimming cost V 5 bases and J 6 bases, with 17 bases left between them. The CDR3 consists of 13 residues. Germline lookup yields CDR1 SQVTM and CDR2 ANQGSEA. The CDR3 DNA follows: TGCAGCGTTTCCTCCTCTTCCGGCGTCGAGCAGTACTTC. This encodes CSVSSSSGVEQYF.

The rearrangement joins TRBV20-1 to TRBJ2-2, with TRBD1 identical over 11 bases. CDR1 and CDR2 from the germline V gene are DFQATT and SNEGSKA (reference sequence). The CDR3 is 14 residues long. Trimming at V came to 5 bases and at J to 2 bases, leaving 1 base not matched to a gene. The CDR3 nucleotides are TGCAGTGCTCGGACAGGGGGCAACACCGGGGAGCTGTTTTTT. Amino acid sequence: CSARTGGNTGELFF.

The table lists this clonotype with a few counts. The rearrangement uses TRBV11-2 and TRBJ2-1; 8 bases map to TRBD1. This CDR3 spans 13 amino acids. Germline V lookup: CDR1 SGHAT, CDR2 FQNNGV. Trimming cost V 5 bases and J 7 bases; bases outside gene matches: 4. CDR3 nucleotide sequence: TGTGCCAGCAGCCCCGACAGGGGAAATGAGCAGTTCTTC. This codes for CASSPDRGNEQFF.

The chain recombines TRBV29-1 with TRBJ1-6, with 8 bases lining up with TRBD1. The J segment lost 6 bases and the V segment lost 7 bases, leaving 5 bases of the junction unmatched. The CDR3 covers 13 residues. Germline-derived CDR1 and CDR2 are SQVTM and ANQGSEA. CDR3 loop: CSEKTGANSPLHF. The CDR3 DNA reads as TGCAGCGAAAAGACAGGGGCTAATTCACCCCTCCACTTT.

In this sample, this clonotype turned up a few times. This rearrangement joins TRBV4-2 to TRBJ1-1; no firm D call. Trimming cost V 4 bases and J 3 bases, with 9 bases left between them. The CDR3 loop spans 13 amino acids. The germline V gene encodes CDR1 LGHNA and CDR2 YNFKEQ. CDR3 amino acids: CASSPRIDTEAFF. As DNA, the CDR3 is TGTGCCAGCAGCCCACGGATCGACACTGAAGCTTTCTTT.

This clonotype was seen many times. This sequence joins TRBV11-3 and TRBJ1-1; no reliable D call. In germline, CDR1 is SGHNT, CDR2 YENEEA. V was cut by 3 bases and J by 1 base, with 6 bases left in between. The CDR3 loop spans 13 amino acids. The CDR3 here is CASSFQENTEAFF. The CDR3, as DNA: TGTGCCAGCAGCTTTCAGGAGAACACTGAAGCTTTCTTT. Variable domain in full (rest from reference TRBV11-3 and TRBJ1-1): EAGVVQSPRYKIIEKKQPVAFWCNPISGHNTLYWYLQNLGQGPELLIRYENEEAVDDSQLPKDRFSAERLKGVDSTLKIQPAELGDSAVYLCASSFQENTEAFFGQGTRLTVV.